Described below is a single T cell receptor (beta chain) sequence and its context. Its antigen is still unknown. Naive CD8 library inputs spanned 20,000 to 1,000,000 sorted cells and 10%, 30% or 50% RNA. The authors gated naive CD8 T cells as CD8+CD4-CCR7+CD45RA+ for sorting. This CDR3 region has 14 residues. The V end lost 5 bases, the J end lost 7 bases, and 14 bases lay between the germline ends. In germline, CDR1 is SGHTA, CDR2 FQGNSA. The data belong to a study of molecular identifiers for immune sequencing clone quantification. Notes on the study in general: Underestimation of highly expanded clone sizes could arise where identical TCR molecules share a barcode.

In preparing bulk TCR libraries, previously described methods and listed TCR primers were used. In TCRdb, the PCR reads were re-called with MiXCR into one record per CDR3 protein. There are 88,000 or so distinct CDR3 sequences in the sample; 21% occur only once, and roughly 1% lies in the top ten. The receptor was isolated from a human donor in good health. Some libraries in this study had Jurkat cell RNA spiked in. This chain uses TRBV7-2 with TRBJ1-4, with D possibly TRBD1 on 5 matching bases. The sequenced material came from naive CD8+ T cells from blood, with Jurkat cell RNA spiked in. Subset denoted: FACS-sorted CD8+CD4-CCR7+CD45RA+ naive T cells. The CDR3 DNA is TGTGCCAGCAGCGCTCGGGGCCCCCCTGAAAAACTGTTTTTT. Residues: CASSARGPPEKLFF.